This T cell receptor beta chain came from a study of immune evolution from preneoplasia to lung adenocarcinoma. Across the study: HLA loss of heterozygosity: about 7% AIS, approximately 15% MIA, over 25% ADC, none AAH.

Measured with immunoSEQ multiplex PCR; TCRdb has only the in-frame clones, and not every one. The repertoire holds roughly 7,300 clones, with roughly 80% as singletons. This CDR3 contains 12 residues. Germline lookup yields CDR1 SEHNR and CDR2 FQNEAQ (reference sequence). The V end was cut by 0 bases, the J end by 3 bases, with 0 bases between. The chain carries TRBV7-9 and TRBJ1-3; unclear D gene. This sequence originates from a donor of 70 years or more with lung adenocarcinoma. Some clones in this sample may be carry-over from other donors' samples. Sequenced sample: FFPE atypical adenomatous hyperplasia tissue from the lung. This sample's subset: atypical adenomatous hyperplasia (AAH), lung preneoplasia. CDR3 sequence: CASSLAGNTIYF. CDR3 bases: TGTGCCAGCAGCTTAGCTGGAAACACCATATATTTT.